These 23 T cell receptor beta chains came from one sample sequenced in a study of T cells after yellow fever vaccination. TCRdb called the 5' RACE reads again in MiXCR, with one record for every CDR3 protein. The data show under 400,000 distinct CDR3 sequences, with around a tenth seen just once and roughly 18% held by the top ten. Sequences were derived from PBMCs, sampled on the day of the first yellow fever vaccination. The receptor source for this set is a man between 18 and 35 years old who received the YFV17D yellow fever vaccine.

The chain joins TRBV4-1 to TRBJ1-1; D is ambiguous. Germline CDR1 MGHRA, CDR2 YSYEKL. V dropped 0 bases and J dropped 1 base, with 6 bases sitting between them. This CDR3 region has 14 residues. The CDR3 reads CASSQEGQNTEAFF. DNA of the CDR3: TGCGCCAGCAGCCAAGAAGGGCAGAACACTGAAGCTTTCTTT.

The table lists this clonotype with many counts. V and J are TRBV5-1 and TRBJ2-7, with 10 bases identical to TRBD2. This CDR3 is 16 amino acids long. Germline values: CDR1 SGHRS, CDR2 YFSETQ. J was trimmed by 4 bases and V by 6 bases; bases with no gene match: 13. CDR3: CASNTGKAGGPYEQYF. In nucleotides, the CDR3 is TGCGCCAGCAATACGGGGAAAGCGGGGGGGCCTTACGAGCAGTACTTC.

This clonotype has only a few counts. The V call is TRBV7-9, the J call TRBJ2-7, with D hard to call. Trimming removed 2 bases at V and 3 bases at J, with 11 bases between. The germline gives CDR1 SEHNR, CDR2 FQNEAQ (reference sequence). CDR3 length: 14 amino acids. The chain's CDR3 is CASSLYGVGYEQYV. DNA of the CDR3: TGTGCCAGCAGCTTATATGGGGTGGGCTACGAGCAGTACGTC.

The table lists this clonotype with a few counts. The gene calls are TRBV29-1 and TRBJ2-5; D is unresolved. Trimming took 7 bases from V and 5 from J, leaving 11 bases between them. Germline values: CDR1 SQVTM, CDR2 ANQGSEA. This CDR3 has 11 amino acids. The CDR3 sequence: CSALPSETQYF. Written as DNA, the CDR3 is TGCAGCGCCCTCCCCTCGGAGACCCAGTACTTC.

The chain uses TRBV20-1 and TRBJ1-2; 7 nucleotides agree with TRBD1. CDR1 is DFQATT, CDR2 SNEGSKA, per germline (reference sequence). The CDR3 is 13 residues long. V lost 5 bases and J lost 2; bases outside the gene matches: 5. The CDR3 loop reads CSAADRSNYGYTF. CDR3 in DNA: TGCAGTGCTGCGGACAGGAGCAACTATGGCTACACCTTC.

This clonotype was seen more than once but under ten times. The chain is built from TRBV11-2 and TRBJ2-1; D perhaps matches TRBD2 (7 bases). The germline gives CDR1 SGHAT, CDR2 FQNNGV. The CDR3 sequence is 15 residues long. Trimming took 2 bases from V and 5 from J, leaving 13 bases between them. Here the CDR3 DNA reads TGTGCCAGCAGCTTACCGGGGGGCCCGGACAATGAGCAGTTCTTC. This sequence encodes CASSLPGGPDNEQFF.

This clonotype was counted ten times or more. The rearrangement links TRBV25-1 to TRBJ2-3; possible D gene TRBD2, 6 bases. The CDR3 consists of 17 residues. The V gene lost 4 bases and the J gene lost 6 bases, with 23 bases spanning the gap. Per germline, CDR1 MGHDK and CDR2 SYGVNS. Here the CDR3 DNA reads TGTGCCAGCAGTGCTTTGGCAGGGAGGTATGTTTTGGATACGCAGTATTTT. Translating it yields CASSALAGRYVLDTQYF.

This clonotype was seen more than once but under ten times. J is TRBJ1-1 and V is TRBV4-3, with D perhaps matching TRBD1 (5 bases). V was clipped by 0 bases and J by 2 bases, with 10 bases between them. The CDR3 runs 15 residues. CDR1 LGHNA and CDR2 YSLEER come from the germline V gene. The CDR3 region has the DNA TGCGCCAGCAGCCAAGAATGGGGCTATAACACTGAAGCTTTCTTT. The encoded protein is CASSQEWGYNTEAFF.

This clonotype was picked up a small number of times. This chain joins TRBV4-3 and TRBJ2-2; D call uncertain. V was clipped by 1 base and J by 8 bases, with 23 bases between them. Germline V CDR1 and CDR2: LGHNA, YSLEER. The CDR3 totals 18 residues. CDR3 protein: CASSQGASPASTLGELFF. The CDR3 DNA reads TGCGCCAGCAGCCAAGGCGCCTCCCCCGCCAGTACCTTAGGGGAGCTGTTTTTT.

This clonotype was found a few times. V gene TRBV20-1 combines with J gene TRBJ2-1; D may be TRBD1 (7 bases). The germline V and J ends were trimmed by 1 base and 1 base, with 11 bases remaining between them. CDR1 and CDR2 (germline): DFQATT, SNEGSKA (reference sequence). The CDR3 has 15 amino acids. The DNA for the CDR3 is TGCAGTGCTAGAGCAGGGGGGCGGTCCTACAATGAGCAGTTCTTC. Translating it yields CSARAGGRSYNEQFF.

A few counts support this clonotype. The rearrangement joins TRBV12-3 or TRBV12-4 to TRBJ1-2; TRBD1 matches 10 bases. Trimming removed 6 bases from V and 5 bases from J; junction bases left unmatched: 6. The CDR3 length is 14 residues. CDR3 nucleotides: TGTGCCAGCAGCCCAGGGGGACAGGGGTATGGCTACACCTTC. The encoded protein is CASSPGGQGYGYTF.

This clonotype was seen a handful of times. The rearrangement links TRBV6-2 or TRBV6-3 to TRBJ2-1, with D unclear. The CDR3 has 14 amino acids. The germline CDR1 and CDR2 sequences are MNHEY and SVGEGT. The ends were cut back, 10 bases at V and 4 bases at J, with 17 bases in the middle. The CDR3 loop reads CATMPLREYNEQFF. The CDR3 coding sequence is TGTGCCACCATGCCGTTAAGGGAATACAATGAGCAGTTCTTC.

Comment on this clonotype: A read error may produce the germline difference seen at one junction end. J is TRBJ2-3 and V is TRBV7-7; D is perhaps TRBD2 (6 bases). Per germline, CDR1 SSHAT and CDR2 FNYEAQ (reference sequence). CDR3 length: 16 residues. The DNA of the CDR3 is TGTGCTAGCAGCTTAGGGACTCTTGGAGGCACAGATACGCAGTATTTT. It codes for CASSLGTLGGTDTQYF.

A few counts support this clonotype. The chain carries TRBV5-5 and TRBJ1-5, with no clear D. Germline V lookup: CDR1 SGHKS, CDR2 YYEKEE (reference sequence). This CDR3 spans 15 amino acids. Trimming pared 2 bases from V and 4 bases from J, leaving 13 bases between. CDR3 loop: CASSFGPKKNQPQHF. The DNA of the CDR3 is TGTGCCAGCAGCTTCGGCCCCAAGAAAAATCAGCCCCAGCATTTT.

This clonotype appeared a few times. The rearrangement links TRBV10-3 to TRBJ1-6, with TRBD1 matching over 11 bases. V trimming: 3 bases; J trimming: 9 bases; junction bases outside the gene matches: 4. This CDR3 comprises 15 residues. Germline-derived CDR1 and CDR2 are ENHRY and SYGVKD. CDR3 sequence (DNA): TGTGCCATCAGTGATGCCGGACAGGGGGCTTCACCCCTCCACTTT. Protein sequence: CAISDAGQGASPLHF.

The chain has TRBV7-3 and TRBJ2-5, with 8 nucleotides matching TRBD1. CDR3 length: 15 amino acids. After removal of 5 bases from V and 2 bases from J, the junction contained 7 bases not matched to a gene. Germline CDR1 is SGHTA and CDR2 is FQGTGA. The CDR3 DNA reads TGTGCCAGCAGCCGAGACAGGGGATCACAAGAGACCCAGTACTTC. This gives the protein CASSRDRGSQETQYF.

A few counts support this clonotype. The rearrangement uses TRBV11-2 and TRBJ2-3; D gene uncertain. Germline V lookup: CDR1 SGHAT, CDR2 FQNNGV. The V and J ends lost 5 bases and 6 bases respectively, with 15 bases between them. This CDR3 contains 14 residues. The CDR3 is CASSPINLRDTQYF. The CDR3 coding sequence is TGTGCCAGCAGCCCAATCAATTTACGGGATACGCAGTATTTT.

The sample holds a few counts of this clonotype. V and J are TRBV27 and TRBJ2-7; a weak D match, TRBD1 (6 bases). Per germline, CDR1 MNHEY and CDR2 SMNVEV (reference sequence). The V end was cut by 9 bases, the J end by 2 bases, with 20 bases between. CDR3 length: 15 residues. The CDR3 region is CASPYGGANPYEQYV. Written as DNA, the CDR3 is TGTGCCAGTCCCTATGGGGGCGCGAATCCCTACGAGCAGTACGTC.

J is TRBJ2-5 and V is TRBV6-5; D is unresolved. With 0 bases removed from V and 7 bases from J, the gap between germline ends came to 15 bases. The CDR3 length is 15 residues. The germline V gene has CDR1 MNHEY and CDR2 SVGAGI. The CDR3, as DNA: TGTGCCAGCAGTTACTCGGCCAGCCCCTTAGGGACCCAGTACTTC. It yields the protein CASSYSASPLGTQYF.

This clonotype turned up a few times. CDR3 coding DNA: TGTGCCAGCAGCGTAGCAGGACGGCTCTACGAGCAGTACGTC. Translating gives CASSVAGRLYEQYV. The chain combines TRBV9 with TRBJ2-7; D is ambiguous. The CDR3 has 14 residues. CDR1 is SGDLS and CDR2 is YYNGEE in the germline V gene. V was pared by 0 bases and J by 3 bases, with 10 bases between.

The gene calls are TRBV5-1 and TRBJ1-1; TRBD1 matches 8 bases. The CDR3 is 16 amino acids. Losses at the gene ends were 4 bases for V and 2 bases for J; bases not matched to a gene: 10. CDR1 and CDR2 (germline): SGHRS, YFSETQ. The CDR3 coding sequence is TGCGCCAGCAGCAGACGACCGACAGGGGATAACACTGAAGCTTTCTTT. Residues: CASSRRPTGDNTEAFF.

The table lists this clonotype with a few counts. This rearrangement joins TRBV4-3 to TRBJ1-1; D is undetermined. This CDR3 has 15 residues. Per germline, CDR1 LGHNA and CDR2 YSLEER. V lost 0 bases and J 2 bases, leaving 10 bases between the germline ends. CDR3 amino acids: CASSQDWRGNTEAFF. CDR3 bases: TGCGCCAGCAGCCAAGACTGGCGGGGAAACACTGAAGCTTTCTTT.

This clonotype was picked up many times. V gene TRBV6-6 combines with J gene TRBJ1-2; D gene uncertain. From germline, CDR1 is MNHNY and CDR2 SVGAGI (reference sequence). V was trimmed by 5 bases and J by 8 bases, leaving 9 bases between them. CDR3 length equals 11 residues. The CDR3 is CASSPPGGYTF. The CDR3, as DNA: TGTGCCAGCAGTCCCCCCGGAGGCTACACCTTC.